These 7 T cell receptor beta chains originate from one sample sequenced in a study of blood T cell repertoires in COVID-19. This table comes from immunoSEQ multiplex PCR, and its TCRdb copy is limited to in-frame clones, with some not included. The sample has roughly 220,000 clones, 65% to 85% seen once; the top ten hold more than 2%. Sequencing was performed on peripheral blood. These receptor sequences come from a woman aged 60-75 years with acute or convalescent COVID-19.

J is TRBJ2-7 and V is TRBV30; D might be TRBD2 (5 bases). V lost 5 bases, J lost 0 bases, and 11 bases lay in between. The CDR3 consists of 13 residues. Germline CDR1 GTSNPN, CDR2 SVGIG (reference sequence). The CDR3 DNA sequence: TGTGCCTGGTCTGAGGGCCTCTCCTACGAGCAGTACTTC. Protein sequence: CAWSEGLSYEQYF.

The V call is TRBV6-5, the J call TRBJ1-1; possible D gene TRBD1, 5 bases. Trimming left V 9 bases short and J 1 base short, with 15 bases between. Looked up from germline, CDR1 is MNHEY and CDR2 is SVGAGI. CDR3 length: 14 amino acids. CDR3 amino acids: CASQPLGANTEAFF. The CDR3 nucleotides are TGTGCCAGTCAGCCCTTAGGGGCGAACACTGAAGCTTTCTTT.

The V and J genes are TRBV14 and TRBJ1-6; D might be TRBD1 (5 bases). The V end was cut by 1 base, the J end by 6 bases, with 7 bases between. In germline, CDR1 is SGHDN, CDR2 FVKESK. The CDR3 spans 14 residues. CDR3 loop: CASSQGQFNSPLHF. The CDR3 DNA reads as TGTGCCAGCAGCCAAGGACAGTTTAATTCACCCCTCCACTTT.

The V and J genes are TRBV2 and TRBJ2-2, with a possible D match to TRBD1 (6 bases). Germline values: CDR1 SNHLY, CDR2 FYNNEI. This CDR3 region has 15 residues. Trimming pared 0 bases from V and 4 bases from J, leaving 9 bases between. The CDR3 here is CASSEALRGTGELFF. In DNA form, the CDR3 reads TGTGCCAGCAGTGAAGCCCTCAGGGGCACCGGGGAGCTGTTTTTT.

The rearrangement links TRBV9 to TRBJ2-7; D is uncertain. The CDR3 extends over 11 amino acids. Trimming removed 1 base from V and 6 bases from J, with 5 bases in between. In germline, CDR1 is SGDLS, CDR2 YYNGEE. The CDR3 sequence is CASSVTSEQYF. CDR3 DNA: TGTGCCAGCAGCGTAACGAGCGAGCAGTACTTC.

This sequence joins TRBV6-5 and TRBJ1-2, with D unresolved. The V end lost 3 bases, the J end lost 4 bases, and 12 bases lay between the germline ends. CDR3 length: 14 amino acids. The germline gives CDR1 MNHEY, CDR2 SVGAGI. DNA for the CDR3: TGTGCCAGCAGTTATGGAGCGGGCACCTATGGCTACACCTTC. This translates into CASSYGAGTYGYTF.

The chain joins TRBV30 to TRBJ1-6, with 7 positions matching TRBD1. Germline CDR1 and CDR2: GTSNPN and SVGIG (reference sequence). The CDR3 totals 14 residues. V lost 0 bases and J lost 8; bases outside the gene matches: 4. This chain's CDR3 is CAWSVRDRHSPLHF. The DNA for the CDR3 is TGTGCCTGGAGTGTAAGGGACAGACATTCACCCCTCCACTTT.